The next 12 T cell receptor beta chains were all read from a single sample in a study of T cell repertoires in cytomegalovirus infection. TCRdb fed the reads into MiXCR, producing one record per CDR3 protein. This table has under 350,000 distinct CDR3 sequences, around 20% appearing once. No antigen has been identified for these receptors. The sample in question was cultured PBMCs, obtained from culture after CMV antigen stimulation. These receptors originate from a human donor in good health (CMV status not recorded). Some clones in this sample may be carry-over from other donors' samples.

This clonotype was found many times. The rearrangement links TRBV7-2 to TRBJ1-5; D is possibly TRBD1 (5 bases). The ends were cut back, 8 bases at V and 3 bases at J, with 11 bases in the middle. Germline CDR1 and CDR2: SGHTA and FQGNSA. This CDR3 is built from 13 residues. The chain's CDR3 is CASLRQLNQPQHF. DNA of the CDR3: TGTGCCAGCCTTCGACAGCTCAATCAGCCCCAGCATTTT. Using reference TRBV7-2 and TRBJ1-5 for the parts outside the CDR3, the full variable domain is GAGVSQSPSNKVTEKGKDVELRCDPISGHTALYWYRQSLGQGLEFLIYFQGNSAPDKSGLPSDRFSAERTGGSVSTLTIQRTQQEDSAVYLCASLRQLNQPQHFGDGTRLSIL.

This clonotype was detected ten times or more. The J gene is TRBJ2-1, the V gene TRBV4-2; D remains unclear. The CDR3 sequence is 14 residues long. Germline CDR1 LGHNA, CDR2 YNFKEQ. Trimming left V 0 bases short and J 2 bases short, with 5 bases between. The CDR3 sequence is CASSQDWAYNEQFF. The DNA for the CDR3 is TGTGCCAGCAGCCAAGATTGGGCCTACAATGAGCAGTTCTTC.

The chain joins TRBV12-3 or TRBV12-4 to TRBJ2-1; D unclear. The CDR3 has 13 amino acids. The V and J ends lost 7 bases and 9 bases respectively, with 16 bases between them. The CDR3 spells CASIARPGSEQFF. The CDR3, as DNA: TGTGCCAGCATCGCTAGGCCAGGAAGTGAGCAGTTCTTC.

This clonotype was counted between two and nine times. The chain joins TRBV18 to TRBJ1-5; tentative D call: TRBD1 (5 bases). The germline V gene has CDR1 KGHSH and CDR2 LQKENI. This CDR3 comprises 13 residues. Trimming removed 2 bases at V and 4 bases at J, with 6 bases between. CDR3 protein: CASSPTGNQPQHF. In nucleotides, the CDR3 is TGTGCCAGCTCACCAACAGGTAATCAGCCCCAGCATTTT.

This clonotype was recorded many times. The chain joins TRBV7-2 to TRBJ1-5; no clear D gene. The V end lost 5 bases, the J end lost 0 bases, and 14 bases lay between the germline ends. This CDR3 contains 16 residues. Per germline, CDR1 SGHTA and CDR2 FQGNSA. The CDR3 sequence: CASSPRVTYSNQPQHF. In nucleotides, the CDR3 is TGTGCCAGCAGCCCAAGGGTGACTTATAGCAATCAGCCCCAGCATTTT.

This clonotype has ten or more counts. The chain recombines TRBV7-2 with TRBJ2-3; D unclear. Germline-derived CDR1 and CDR2 are SGHTA and FQGNSA. This CDR3 has 14 residues. V was clipped by 1 base and J by 2 bases, with 7 bases between them. CDR3 amino acids: CASSLGTYTDTQYF. CDR3 nucleotide sequence: TGTGCCAGCAGCTTAGGAACTTACACAGATACGCAGTATTTT.

This clonotype came up a few times. The chain links TRBV6-6 to TRBJ2-1, with 12 bases that match TRBD2. This CDR3 region has 17 residues. The trim removed 2 bases at V and 2 bases at J, leaving 4 bases unmatched. Germline CDR1 is MNHNY and CDR2 is SVGAGI (reference sequence). CDR3 in amino acids: CASSYLRTSGAYNEQFF. CDR3 nucleotides: TGTGCCAGCAGTTACCTACGGACTAGCGGGGCCTACAATGAGCAGTTCTTC.

In this sample, this clonotype turned up many times. The J gene is TRBJ1-4, the V gene TRBV7-2; a possible D gene is TRBD1 (6 bases). V shed 1 base and J shed 2 bases, with 11 bases lying between them. Germline values: CDR1 SGHTA, CDR2 FQGNSA. CDR3 length: 16 amino acids. The CDR3 DNA is TGTGCCAGCAGCTTAGAACAGGGCAGGACTAATGAAAAACTGTTTTTT. Encoded protein: CASSLEQGRTNEKLFF.

J is TRBJ1-5 and V is TRBV30; D is uncertain. CDR3 length: 13 residues. Trimming took 1 base from V and 1 from J, leaving 5 bases between them. Germline-derived CDR1 and CDR2 are GTSNPN and SVGIG (reference sequence). CDR3 sequence (DNA): TGTGCCTGGAGTGGCCGGAGCAATCAGCCCCAGCATTTT. Translation: CAWSGRSNQPQHF.

This sequence joins TRBV6-2 or TRBV6-3 and TRBJ1-2; 7 bases line up with TRBD1. This CDR3 has 11 amino acids. CDR1 is MNHEY and CDR2 is SVGEGT in the germline V gene. V was pared by 10 bases and J by 8 bases, with 7 bases of the junction left unmatched. Here the CDR3 reads CATRQGRGYTF. The CDR3 nucleotides read TGTGCCACCCGACAGGGTCGCGGCTACACCTTC.

The chain recombines TRBV7-9 with TRBJ2-7, with D perhaps matching TRBD2 (6 bases). The CDR3 has 15 amino acids. Germline CDR1 and CDR2: SEHNR and FQNEAQ (reference sequence). Trimming removed 2 bases at V and 1 base at J, with 12 bases between. In DNA form, the CDR3 reads TGTGCCAGCAGCTTACCGGGAGCTTTATCCTACGAGCAGTACTTC. Protein: CASSLPGALSYEQYF.

This clonotype was seen at least ten times. This chain uses TRBV7-2 with TRBJ2-7, with 8 bases matching TRBD2. Unmatched junction bases numbered 2, after V lost 0 bases and J lost 4 bases. CDR1 and CDR2 (germline): SGHTA, FQGNSA. This CDR3 is built from 14 residues. CDR3 protein: CASSLAGTRYEQYF. The DNA of the CDR3 is TGTGCCAGCAGCTTAGCGGGGACTAGATACGAGCAGTACTTC.